This T cell receptor (beta chain) emerged from a study of T cell responses to AZD1222 COVID-19 vaccine. About this clone itself: The antigen remains unidentified.

The CDR3 is made up of 15 amino acids. V was cut by 2 bases and J by 4 bases, with 14 bases left in between. Germline lookup yields CDR1 MNHNS and CDR2 SASEGT. Method: immunoSEQ multiplex PCR; TCRdb's copy keeps in-frame clones and lacks some. The sample has roughly 40,000 clones; less than 85% are singletons. Whole-study findings and limits: Spike-specific TCR breadth and depth went up after people got two AZD1222 doses.

Sequenced here: peripheral blood, sampled on day 0 of AZD1222 vaccination. This TCR was recovered from an adult in good health. The chain links TRBV6-1 to TRBJ1-2; D uncertain. The CDR3: CASSEFAETFYGYTF. DNA of the CDR3: TGTGCCAGCAGTGAATTTGCTGAGACATTCTATGGCTACACCTTC.